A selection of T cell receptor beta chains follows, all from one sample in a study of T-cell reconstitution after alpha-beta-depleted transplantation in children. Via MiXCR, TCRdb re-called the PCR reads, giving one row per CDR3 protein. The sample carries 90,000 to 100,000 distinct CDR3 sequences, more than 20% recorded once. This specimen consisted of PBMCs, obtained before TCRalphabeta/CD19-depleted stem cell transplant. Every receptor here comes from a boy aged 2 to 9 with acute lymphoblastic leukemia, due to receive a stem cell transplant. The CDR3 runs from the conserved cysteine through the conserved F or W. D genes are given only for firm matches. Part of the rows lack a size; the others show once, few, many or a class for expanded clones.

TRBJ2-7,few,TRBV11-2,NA,TGTGCCAGCAGCTTCCAACTGTCCTACGAGCAGTACTTC,CASSFQLSYEQYF
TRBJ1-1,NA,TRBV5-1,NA,TGCGCCAGCAGCTTGGGTGGCAGAATAAACACTGAAGCTTTCTTT,CASSLGGRINTEAFF
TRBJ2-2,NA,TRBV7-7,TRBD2,TGTGCCAGCAGCTTATTTAAAGGGACTAGCGGGAACACCGGGGAGCTGTTTTTT,CASSLFKGTSGNTGELFF
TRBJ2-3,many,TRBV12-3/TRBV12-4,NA,TGTGCCAGCAGCCGGGCCCGGCGCACAGATACGCAGTATTTT,CASSRARRTDTQYF
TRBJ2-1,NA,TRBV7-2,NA,TGTGCCAGCAGCTTATGGGAGGGGGATGGGAATGAGCAGTTCTTC,CASSLWEGDGNEQFF
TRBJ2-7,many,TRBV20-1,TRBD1,TGCAGTGCCCCGACAGGGGGAGTCTACGAGCAGTACTTC,CSAPTGGVYEQYF
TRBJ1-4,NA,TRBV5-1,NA,TGCGCCAGCAGCTCAACGTCCACAGGGAATGAAAAACTGTTTTTT,CASSSTSTGNEKLFF
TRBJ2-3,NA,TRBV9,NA,TGTGCCAGCAGCGTTGGGGAGGATACGCAGTATTTT,CASSVGEDTQYF
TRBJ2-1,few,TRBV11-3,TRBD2,TGTGCCAGCAGCTTCGGACTAGCGGTTACGAATGAGCAGTTCTTC,CASSFGLAVTNEQFF
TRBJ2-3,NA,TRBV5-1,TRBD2,TGCGCCAGCAGCATTGGGACTAGCGGAGGCCCCGGGGATACGCAGTATTTT,CASSIGTSGGPGDTQYF
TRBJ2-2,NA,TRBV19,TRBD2,TGTGCCAGTAGTATGAAGATTGGCGGGAGAGTGAACACCGGGGAGCTGTTTTTT,CASSMKIGGRVNTGELFF
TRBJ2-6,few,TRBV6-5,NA,TGTGCCAGCAGTTACTCTGTAGGGCTTGGGGCCAACGTCCTGACTTTC,CASSYSVGLGANVLTF
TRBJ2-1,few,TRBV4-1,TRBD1,TGCGCCAGCAGCCCCGCAGGGACAGGGGGCGTTGAGCAGTTCTTC,CASSPAGTGGVEQFF
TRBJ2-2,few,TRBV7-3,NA,TGTGCCAGCAGCCACACGGACACCGGGGAGCTGTTTTTT,CASSHTDTGELFF
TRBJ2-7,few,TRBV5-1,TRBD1,TGCGCCAGCAGTTTGACAGGGGCCTCCTACGAGCAGTACTTC,CASSLTGASYEQYF
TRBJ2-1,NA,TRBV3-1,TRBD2,TGTGCCAGCAGCCAAGATCCTACTAGCGCGAATGAGCAGTTCTTC,CASSQDPTSANEQFF
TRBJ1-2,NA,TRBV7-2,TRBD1,TGTGCCAGCAGCTCCGACAGGGGGGGCTACACCTTC,CASSSDRGGYTF
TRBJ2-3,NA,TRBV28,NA,TGTGCCAGCAGTTGGGGCACCACGAGCACAGATGCGCAGTATTTT,CASSWGTTSTDAQYF
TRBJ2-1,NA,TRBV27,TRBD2,TGTGCCAGCAGTCCCGGGACTAGCGGAGGAGCGAATGAGCAGTTCTTC,CASSPGTSGGANEQFF
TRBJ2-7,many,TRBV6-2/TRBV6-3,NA,TGTGCCAGCAGTTTCTACGGCAGCCGTGGGGAGCAGTACTTC,CASSFYGSRGEQYF
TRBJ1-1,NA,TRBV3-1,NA,TGTGCCAGCAGCATTTGGGGAGACACCTACACTGAAGCTTTCTTT,CASSIWGDTYTEAFF
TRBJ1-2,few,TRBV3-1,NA,TGTGCCAGCAGCACATGGGGGGAGAGCTATGGCTACACCTTC,CASSTWGESYGYTF
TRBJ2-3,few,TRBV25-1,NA,TGTGCCAGCAAAACCCCCGGGTCCACAGCTTCAGATACGCAGTATTTT,CASKTPGSTASDTQYF
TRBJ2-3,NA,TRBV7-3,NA,TGTGCCAGCAGCCCTCCGGTATCCATCACAGATACGCAGTATTTT,CASSPPVSITDTQYF
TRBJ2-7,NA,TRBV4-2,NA,TGTGCCAGCAGCCCCGGGACAGCGGGAGACGAGCAGTACTTC,CASSPGTAGDEQYF
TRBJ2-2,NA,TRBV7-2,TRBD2,TGTGCCAGCAGCTTAGCGGGACTAGCGGAGGGGCACACCGGGGAGCTGTTTTTT,CASSLAGLAEGHTGELFF
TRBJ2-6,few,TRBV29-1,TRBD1,TGCAGCGTTGAAGCTCCGGGACAGGGTGTACGGGGGGCCAACGTCCTGACTTTC,CSVEAPGQGVRGANVLTF